Listed here are 30 T cell receptor beta chains from one sample, sequenced in a study of early T cells in non-severe SARS-CoV-2 infection. TCRdb reprocessed the 5' RACE reads via MiXCR and lists one record per CDR3 protein. The sample carries 80,000 to 95,000 distinct CDR3 sequences, 11% to 15% recorded once. The sample comprised whole blood. The source is an adult who was a healthcare worker with PCR-confirmed SARS-CoV-2 infection or an uninfected control (not recorded which).

This clonotype was observed a handful of times. The chain carries TRBV6-4 and TRBJ1-2; D unresolved. V lost 3 bases and J lost 6, with 14 bases in between. The CDR3 spans 14 residues. Germline CDR1 and CDR2: MRHNA and SNTAGT. The CDR3 nucleotides read TGTGCCAGCAGTGATGGTTCCAGAATCCATGGCTACACCTTC. It translates to CASSDGSRIHGYTF.

This clonotype was counted a few times. This chain links TRBV6-6 with TRBJ1-6, with D perhaps matching TRBD1 (5 bases). Looked up from germline, CDR1 is MNHNY and CDR2 is SVGAGI (reference sequence). V lost 6 bases, J lost 7 bases, and 7 bases lay in between. The CDR3 consists of 12 residues. The CDR3 DNA follows: TGTGCCAGCAGAAGGGACAATTCACCCCTCCACTTT. Translated: CASRRDNSPLHF.

V usage is TRBV11-2 and J usage is TRBJ2-2; D gene unclear. The V end was cut by 6 bases, the J end by 6 bases, with 14 bases between. CDR1 and CDR2 from the germline V gene are SGHAT and FQNNGV. The CDR3 extends over 14 amino acids. The CDR3 is CASSSRIYAGELFF. The DNA of the CDR3 is TGTGCCAGCAGTTCCCGTATCTACGCCGGGGAGCTGTTTTTT.

This clonotype came up a few times. This chain joins TRBV20-1 and TRBJ2-5; possibly TRBD2 for D (6 bases). The germline V and J ends were trimmed by 5 bases and 2 bases, with 12 bases remaining between them. The CDR3 runs to 13 residues. Germline-derived CDR1 and CDR2 are DFQATT and SNEGSKA (reference sequence). The chain's CDR3 is CSADGGYQETQYF. CDR3 nucleotide sequence: TGCAGTGCTGACGGGGGATATCAAGAGACCCAGTACTTC.

V usage is TRBV29-1 and J usage is TRBJ1-1, with 8 positions matching TRBD1. This CDR3 has 13 residues. CDR1 SQVTM and CDR2 ANQGSEA come from the germline V gene. The V segment lost 5 bases and the J segment 2 bases; nucleotides outside the gene matches: 4. As DNA, the CDR3 is TGCAGCGTTTCGGGACAGGCTAACACTGAAGCTTTCTTT. Translation gives CSVSGQANTEAFF.

This sequence joins TRBV12-3 or TRBV12-4 and TRBJ2-5, with D possibly matching TRBD2 (6 bases). V was pared by 5 bases and J by 4 bases, with 8 bases between. The CDR3 has 12 residues. The CDR3 protein is CASSGGGETQYF. CDR3 sequence (DNA): TGTGCCAGCAGTGGGGGAGGAGAGACCCAGTACTTC.

About this clonotype: The junction shows a germline mismatch at one end, possibly a read error. V is TRBV6-6 and J is TRBJ2-5; the D is unclear. From germline, CDR1 is MNHNY and CDR2 SVGAGI (reference sequence). The CDR3 totals 16 residues. For the CDR3, the DNA is TGTGCCAGCAGTCACTCGAAGCCTTGGGGCCAAGAGACCCAGTACTTC. Protein sequence: CASSHSKPWGQETQYF.

The rearrangement joins TRBV9 to TRBJ2-2; D ambiguous. The germline gives CDR1 SGDLS, CDR2 YYNGEE. This CDR3 has 14 amino acids. Trimming took off 0 bases at V and 6 bases at J, with 9 bases between the two ends. In DNA, the CDR3 is TGTGCCAGCAGCGTAGGGCGGCTGTCCGGGGAGCTGTTTTTT. Translation: CASSVGRLSGELFF.

The chain carries TRBV3-1 and TRBJ2-5; D not resolved. The CDR3 consists of 13 residues. Trimming removed 3 bases at V and 4 bases at J, with 9 bases between. Per germline, CDR1 LGHDT and CDR2 YNNKEL (reference sequence). The CDR3 nucleotides are TGTGCCAGCAGCCATGCCCCCTTAGAGACCCAGTACTTC. Amino acid sequence: CASSHAPLETQYF.

This clonotype has only a few counts. The chain is built from TRBV20-1 and TRBJ1-1, with a possible D match to TRBD1 (6 bases). The CDR3 spans 14 residues. V gave up 3 bases and J gave up 3 bases, with 14 bases separating them. The germline gives CDR1 DFQATT, CDR2 SNEGSKA (reference sequence). CDR3 residues: CSARGTGIDTEAFF. The CDR3 DNA sequence: TGCAGTGCTAGGGGTACAGGGATTGACACTGAAGCTTTCTTT.

The J gene is TRBJ1-4, the V gene TRBV7-2; D possibly corresponds to TRBD1 (6 bases). Germline V gene lookup returns CDR1 SGHTA and CDR2 FQGNSA. The CDR3 spans 14 residues. V was clipped by 3 bases and J by 7 bases, with 12 bases between them. CDR3 sequence (DNA): TGTGCCAGCAGCTTGGGGGGCCCGGGTGAAAAACTGTTTTTT. Its protein product is CASSLGGPGEKLFF.

This clonotype was found many times. This chain connects TRBV6-1 to TRBJ1-5; no clear D gene. V dropped 5 bases and J dropped 3 bases, with 2 bases sitting between them. This CDR3 has 11 residues. Per germline, CDR1 MNHNS and CDR2 SASEGT. In nucleotides, the CDR3 is TGTGCCAGCAGTCACAATCAGCCCCAGCATTTT. This gives the protein CASSHNQPQHF.

This clonotype occurred a few times. The chain carries TRBV29-1 and TRBJ2-1, with D hard to call. Germline values: CDR1 SQVTM, CDR2 ANQGSEA. Trimming cost V 7 bases and J 5 bases, with 18 bases left between them. CDR3 length: 14 residues. CDR3 nucleotides: TGCAGCGCATTCTCCCCACGCGCGGACAATGAGCAGTTCTTC. This encodes CSAFSPRADNEQFF.

This clonotype was counted only a few times. The chain uses TRBV11-2 and TRBJ2-7, with D maybe TRBD1 (5 bases). With 1 base removed from V and 5 bases from J, the gap between germline ends came to 9 bases. The CDR3 covers 13 residues. CDR1 is SGHAT and CDR2 is FQNNGV in the germline V gene. The CDR3 is CASSLVAGNEQYF. CDR3 bases: TGTGCCAGCAGCTTAGTGGCAGGGAACGAGCAGTACTTC.

This clonotype was seen more than once but under ten times. V is TRBV7-9 and J is TRBJ1-5; 7 positions match TRBD1. The length of the CDR3 is 16 residues. Germline CDR1 is SEHNR and CDR2 is FQNEAQ (reference sequence). J gave up 2 bases and V 6 bases, and 10 bases lay outside the gene matches. This CDR3 reads CASSSERGLGNQPQHF. CDR3 DNA: TGTGCCAGCAGTTCAGAGAGGGGGCTCGGCAATCAGCCCCAGCATTTT.

This clonotype turned up a few times. This rearrangement joins TRBV20-1 to TRBJ2-5; D assignment may be TRBD1 or TRBD2 (5 bases each). Looked up from germline, CDR1 is DFQATT and CDR2 is SNEGSKA (reference sequence). This CDR3 region has 15 residues. Trimming pared 5 bases from V and 0 bases from J, leaving 16 bases between. CDR3 protein: CSALRDRAYQETQYF. CDR3 DNA sequence: TGCAGTGCTCTCCGGGACCGCGCGTACCAAGAGACCCAGTACTTC.

The V gene is TRBV12-3 or TRBV12-4, the J gene TRBJ2-1; 7 nucleotides match TRBD2. The CDR3 length is 13 residues. J was trimmed by 9 bases and V by 3 bases; bases with no gene match: 5. CDR3 residues: CASSLAVAGEQFF. CDR3 nucleotide sequence: TGTGCCAGCAGTTTGGCGGTAGCGGGTGAGCAGTTCTTC.

This chain links TRBV3-1 with TRBJ2-5, with D unresolved. The V and J ends lost 2 bases and 2 bases respectively, with 9 bases between them. The length of the CDR3 is 14 residues. The V gene's germline CDR1 is LGHDT and CDR2 YNNKEL (reference sequence). CDR3 sequence: CASSQPPEQETQYF. The CDR3 DNA reads TGTGCCAGCAGCCAACCCCCGGAGCAAGAGACCCAGTACTTC.

This clonotype was seen just once. The chain employs TRBV28 and TRBJ2-5; D is perhaps TRBD1 (6 bases). Looked up from germline, CDR1 is MDHEN and CDR2 is SYDVKM. V was pared by 3 bases and J by 1 base, with 12 bases between. The CDR3 is 15 residues long. CDR3 protein: CASSFDRRTQETQYF. CDR3 DNA: TGTGCCAGCAGTTTCGACAGGAGGACCCAAGAGACCCAGTACTTC.

There are a few counts of this clonotype. This chain uses TRBV7-2 with TRBJ2-5, with 7 bases matching TRBD2. This CDR3 is 15 amino acids long. V shed 0 bases and J 0 bases; nucleotides not matched to a gene: 1. CDR1 SGHTA and CDR2 FQGNSA come from the germline V gene. For the CDR3, the DNA is TGTGCCAGCAGCTTAGCGGGGGGGTACCAAGAGACCCAGTACTTC. Protein product: CASSLAGGYQETQYF.

J is TRBJ1-4 and V is TRBV12-3 or TRBV12-4, with unresolved D. V was clipped by 2 bases and J by 0 bases, with 7 bases between them. The CDR3 covers 15 residues. The CDR3 here is CASSLFLATNEKLFF. In nucleotides, the CDR3 is TGTGCCAGCAGTTTATTCCTGGCAACTAATGAAAAACTGTTTTTT.

The CDR3 sequence: CASSRTGTQYF. DNA for the CDR3: TGTGCCAGCAGTCGAACCGGGACCCAGTACTTC. The rearrangement links TRBV6-2 or TRBV6-3 to TRBJ2-5; no clear D. Trimming took 5 bases from V and 7 from J, leaving 8 bases between them. Germline-derived CDR1 and CDR2 are MNHEY and SVGEGT. The length of the CDR3 is 11 residues.

Only a few counts were recorded for this clonotype. The chain is built from TRBV7-9 and TRBJ2-3; D not certain. Trimming left V 1 base short and J 6 bases short, with 11 bases between. The CDR3 is 14 residues long. Germline V gene lookup returns CDR1 SEHNR and CDR2 FQNEAQ (reference sequence). CDR3 sequence: CASSLVVGGDTQYF. The CDR3 coding sequence is TGTGCCAGCAGCTTAGTTGTGGGTGGCGATACGCAGTATTTT.

The V gene is TRBV20-1, the J gene TRBJ2-7; D is possibly TRBD1 or TRBD2 (5 bases each). Germline V gene data show CDR1 as DFQATT and CDR2 as SNEGSKA (reference sequence). The CDR3 has 12 amino acids. The V end was cut by 4 bases, the J end by 6 bases, with 13 bases between. This CDR3 is CSANRGRSEQYF. As DNA, the CDR3 is TGCAGTGCTAACCGGGGACGGAGCGAGCAGTACTTC.

The sample holds one count of this clonotype. This chain connects TRBV2 to TRBJ1-6; 7 bases map to TRBD1. Trimming took 4 bases from V and 8 from J; bases not matched to a gene: 2. The CDR3 totals 13 residues. The germline V gene encodes CDR1 SNHLY and CDR2 FYNNEI. The CDR3: CASSADRDSPLHF. DNA for the CDR3: TGTGCCAGCAGTGCCGACAGGGATTCACCCCTCCACTTT.

In its sample, this clonotype was seen a few times. This rearrangement joins TRBV11-2 to TRBJ2-5; TRBD1 is a possible D gene (6 bases). The CDR3 consists of 12 residues. The germline CDR1 and CDR2 sequences are SGHAT and FQNNGV. V lost 6 bases to trimming and J lost 6 bases, with 11 bases between them. CDR3 in amino acids: CASRVGTQTQYF. The CDR3 bases are TGTGCCAGCAGGGTGGGGACACAGACCCAGTACTTC.

In this sample, this clonotype turned up a few times. The rearrangement uses TRBV12-2 and TRBJ1-1; TRBD1, the table's D call, lacks a check against the DNA. TRBV12-2 is a pseudogene segment. The CDR3 loop spans 15 amino acids. CDR3 nucleotide sequence: TGTGCAAGTCGCTTCAACCAGGGCGGGAACACTGAAGCTTTCTTT. This sequence encodes CASRFNQGGNTEAFF.

This clonotype showed up just a few times. The chain uses TRBV7-7 and TRBJ2-1, with unresolved D. The V end lost 5 bases, the J end lost 6 bases, and 11 bases lay between the germline ends. Germline lookup yields CDR1 SSHAT and CDR2 FNYEAQ (reference sequence). The CDR3 is 13 amino acids. The CDR3 spells CASSPTLGNEQFF. In DNA form, the CDR3 reads TGTGCCAGCAGCCCAACATTGGGCAATGAGCAGTTCTTC.

This clonotype has a count of ten or more. The chain carries TRBV12-3 or TRBV12-4 and TRBJ1-6, with D perhaps TRBD1 (6 bases). The V and J ends lost 3 bases and 7 bases respectively, with 19 bases between them. The CDR3 sequence is 17 residues long. In DNA form, the CDR3 reads TGTGCCAGCAGTTTGGAGGGGGGGGGAACGGTCAATTCACCCCTCCACTTT. Encoded protein: CASSLEGGGTVNSPLHF.

This clonotype occurred a few times. The V call is TRBV6-2 or TRBV6-3, the J call TRBJ1-5; D may be TRBD1 (6 bases). Germline CDR1 and CDR2: MNHEY and SVGEGT. This CDR3 is built from 15 residues. V was trimmed by 7 bases and J by 5 bases, leaving 18 bases between them. CDR3 loop: CASTPQGPQYQPQHF. The CDR3, as DNA: TGTGCCAGCACCCCTCAGGGGCCCCAGTATCAGCCCCAGCATTTT.